This is a list of T cell receptor beta chains from one sample in a study of blood T cell repertoires in COVID-19. Profiling relied on immunoSEQ multiplex PCR, and the TCRdb table lists in-frame clones only, not all of them. The sample has about 240,000 clones, 75% to 85% seen once; the top ten hold around 11%. The material sequenced was peripheral blood. These receptors originate from an older woman with active or convalescent COVID-19. Each CDR3 is given with its conserved first and last residue. The D gene is left open where the match is weak. Rows give clone size only sometimes, using once, few, many, or a class for an expanded clone.

v_gene	abundance	j_gene	d_gene	CDR3nt	CDR3aa
TRBV7-3	-	TRBJ1-1	TRBD1	TGTGCCAGCAGCTTAAAACCAGGGGGGAACACTGAAGCTTTCTTT	CASSLKPGGNTEAFF
TRBV5-8	-	TRBJ1-1	-	TGTGCCAGCAGCTTGCGGAGAAACACTGAAGCTTTCTTT	CASSLRRNTEAFF
TRBV9	once	TRBJ2-2	-	TGTGCCAGCAGCGCCGACAGTAAAAACACCGGGGAGCTGTTTTTT	CASSADSKNTGELFF
TRBV11-2	-	TRBJ2-5	TRBD2	TGTGCCAGCAACCCTGGGGGGGACCAAGAGACCCAGTACTTC	CASNPGGDQETQYF
TRBV7-2	-	TRBJ2-6	-	TGTGCCAGCAGCGACGACAGAGCTGGGGCCAACGTCCTGACTTTC	CASSDDRAGANVLTF
TRBV5-1	-	TRBJ2-2	TRBD1	TGCGCCAGCAGCTTGCTGGGACAGGGGACCGGGGAGCTGTTTTTT	CASSLLGQGTGELFF
TRBV19	-	TRBJ2-1	-	TGTGCCAGTAGTATCGACCCCAGGGGTAGCTCCTACAATGAGCAGTTCTTC	CASSIDPRGSSYNEQFF
TRBV9	few	TRBJ2-1	-	TGTGCCAGCAGCGTAGATAGTGAGCAGTTCTTC	CASSVDSEQFF
TRBV18	-	TRBJ2-3	TRBD1	TGTGCCGGGACAGGGGCAGTTACAACAGATACGCAGTATTTT	CAGTGAVTTDTQYF
TRBV5-1	-	TRBJ1-6	-	TGCGCCAGCAGCTTGGGGGGGACTAGTTCACCCCTCCACTTT	CASSLGGTSSPLHF
TRBV5-1	-	TRBJ2-2	TRBD2	TGCGCCAGCAGCTTAATATCGGCCGGGACTAGCGGGGGCTGGAACACCGGGGAGCTGTTTTTT	CASSLISAGTSGGWNTGELFF
TRBV30	once	TRBJ1-4	-	TGTGCCTGGAGTGGACAGAGGCTACATGAAAAACTGTTTTTT	CAWSGQRLHEKLFF
TRBV5-5	-	TRBJ1-1	-	TGTGCCAGCAGCTTGGCCGGGAGGGACACTGAAGCTTTCTTT	CASSLAGRDTEAFF
TRBV29-1	-	TRBJ1-1	TRBD1	TGCAGCGCGTCGGGACAGGGGAACACTGAAGCTTTCTTT	CSASGQGNTEAFF
TRBV5-1	-	TRBJ2-5	TRBD1	TGCGCCAGCCGCCCAACTATGGGACAGGGGATGAAGACCCAGTACTTC	CASRPTMGQGMKTQYF
TRBV7-6	-	TRBJ2-2	TRBD2	TGTGCCAGCAGCTTAGTAGCGGGGGGTACCGGGGAGCTGTTTTTT	CASSLVAGGTGELFF
TRBV4-1	-	TRBJ1-3	-	TGCGCCAGCAGCCAAGCACGAATGGGGGCGTCTGGAAACACCATATATTTT	CASSQARMGASGNTIYF
TRBV7-9	-	TRBJ2-1	-	TGTGCCAGCAGCTTACAGGGCGGGGTCACGGGAAATGAGCAGTTCTTC	CASSLQGGVTGNEQFF
TRBV6-2/TRBV6-3	once	TRBJ1-1	-	TGTGCCAGCAGTTCTCCCGTCGGGAGGGGGACCACTGAAGCTTTCTTT	CASSSPVGRGTTEAFF
TRBV7-9	-	TRBJ2-5	TRBD2	TGTGCCAGCAGCTCAGGGACTAGCGGGGTCACCCAGTACTTC	CASSSGTSGVTQYF
TRBV5-1	-	TRBJ1-1	TRBD1	TGCGCCAGCAGCGAGGGGGCCGGGGTCCTGAACACTGAAGCTTTCTTT	CASSEGAGVLNTEAFF
TRBV7-2	-	TRBJ2-2	TRBD2	TGTGCCAGCAGCCGCCGACTAGCGGGCACCACCGGGGAGCTGTTTTTT	CASSRRLAGTTGELFF
TRBV7-9	-	TRBJ2-2	TRBD2	TGTGCCAGCACCATTATTTCGGTCTCAGGCGCGGGGGCCGGGGAGCTGTTTTTT	CASTIISVSGAGAGELFF
TRBV3-1/TRBV3-2	-	TRBJ2-5	TRBD2	TGTGCCAGCAGACCGTCGGGACTAGCCGAGTGGGAGACCCAGTACTTC	CASRPSGLAEWETQYF
TRBV19	-	TRBJ1-1	-	TGTGCCAGTAGTATCGTACAGGGCCCGCCCAACTCTGAAGCTTTCTTT	CASSIVQGPPNSEAFF
TRBV6-6	-	TRBJ1-5	-	TGTGCCAGCACCGGGGATGCCGGTCAGCCCCAGCATTTT	CASTGDAGQPQHF
TRBV3-1/TRBV3-2	once	TRBJ2-5	-	TGTGCCAGCAGCCAGACTCGCGGGGCTGAGACCCAGTACTTC	CASSQTRGAETQYF
TRBV30	few	TRBJ1-1	-	TGTGCCTGGAGTGGCGCCTCTGAAGCTTTCTTT	CAWSGASEAFF
TRBV5-5	-	TRBJ2-3	-	TGTGCCAGCAGGGGGCGGGGGCGCACAGATACGCAGTATTTT	CASRGRGRTDTQYF
TRBV27	-	TRBJ1-2	TRBD1	TGTGCCAGCAAAAGGGGACAGAACTATGGCTACACCTTC	CASKRGQNYGYTF
TRBV6-1	-	TRBJ2-5	-	TGTGCCACCTCGAAAGGGGCACGGGAGACCCAGTACTTC	CATSKGARETQYF
TRBV28	-	TRBJ2-1	TRBD2	TGTGCCAGCAATAGGGCGGGTAGCGGGGTAAATGAGCAGTTCTTC	CASNRAGSGVNEQFF
TRBV7-9	-	TRBJ1-2	-	TGTGCCAGCACCACACTTACACGGGCGGGCTATGGCTACACCTTC	CASTTLTRAGYGYTF
TRBV7-2	-	TRBJ1-5	-	TGTGCCAGCAGCTTAGCCCCCGATCAGCCCCAGCATTTT	CASSLAPDQPQHF
TRBV19	few	TRBJ2-1	TRBD2	TGTGCCAGTAGTATAGCGGGGGGGCTTGTAAATGAGCAGTTCTTC	CASSIAGGLVNEQFF
TRBV7-7	-	TRBJ2-2	-	TGTGCTAGCAGCAAGGGAGCCGGGGAGCTGTTTTTT	CASSKGAGELFF
TRBV3-1/TRBV3-2	-	TRBJ2-3	-	TGTGCCAGCAGCCAGGAGGGGGCGAGCCATACGCAGTATTTT	CASSQEGASHTQYF
TRBV19	-	TRBJ1-5	TRBD1	TGTGCCAGTAGTGTCCAAAAGGGGGCCAATCAGCCCCAGCATTTT	CASSVQKGANQPQHF
TRBV28	-	TRBJ1-5	-	TGTGCCAGCACGCTTTCAGGGGAGTGGCAGCCCCAGCATTTT	CASTLSGEWQPQHF
TRBV5-1	-	TRBJ1-6	-	TGCGCCAGCAGCTCAGGGTTGGAGAATTCACCCCTCCACTTT	CASSSGLENSPLHF
TRBV4-1	-	TRBJ2-5	TRBD2	TGCGCCAGCAGCCAAGGCCTAGCGGGGGAACAAGAGACCCAGTACTTC	CASSQGLAGEQETQYF
TRBV5-1	-	TRBJ1-5	TRBD1	TGCGCCAGCAGCTGGGGCGGACAGGGGAATCAGCCCCAGCATTTT	CASSWGGQGNQPQHF
TRBV4-3	few	TRBJ1-4	-	TGCGCCAGCAGCCAATCCCGGCCGGGGGTAGGACTAAATGAAAAACTGTTTTTT	CASSQSRPGVGLNEKLFF
TRBV6-2/TRBV6-3	-	TRBJ2-7	-	TGTGCCAGCAGTTACGGGGGGTCGGTCGACGAGCAGTACTTC	CASSYGGSVDEQYF
TRBV5-4	-	TRBJ2-7	-	TGTGCCAGCAGCTTGGGCGGGGCCTCCTACGAGCAGTACTTC	CASSLGGASYEQYF
TRBV7-6	-	TRBJ1-5	TRBD1	TGTGCCAGCAGCTTAGCCCTTTCCCGGGACAGTTATAGCAATCAGCCCCAGCATTTT	CASSLALSRDSYSNQPQHF
TRBV7-6	many	TRBJ2-3	-	TGTGCCAGCAGCTTGGGTAGCAGCTACACAGATACGCAGTATTTT	CASSLGSSYTDTQYF
TRBV5-1	-	TRBJ1-4	-	TGCGCCAGCAGCCCCCGGGGGGGCGAGAATGAAAAACTGTTTTTT	CASSPRGGENEKLFF
TRBV28	-	TRBJ2-3	-	TGTGCCAGTGGTCCCGCTAGCTGGGCAGATACGCAGTATTTT	CASGPASWADTQYF
TRBV3-1/TRBV3-2	-	TRBJ2-3	-	TGTGCCAGCAGCCAACAGTCAGGCGTACTAGATACGCAGTATTTT	CASSQQSGVLDTQYF
TRBV7-2	-	TRBJ1-4	-	TGTGCCAGCAGCGAGGGACTGCAAAATGAAAAACTGTTTTTT	CASSEGLQNEKLFF
TRBV7-3	-	TRBJ2-6	-	TGTGCCAGCAGTCAATCCTCTGGGGCCAACGTCCTGACTTTC	CASSQSSGANVLTF
TRBV6-5	-	TRBJ1-2	TRBD1	TGTGCCAGCAGTCCCCCCGAGGGGGCGCAGGATGGCTACACCTTC	CASSPPEGAQDGYTF
TRBV7-9	-	TRBJ2-6	-	TGTGCCAGCAGCTTAGCGGTTCGGGCAGGGGCGTCTGGGGCCAACGTCCTGACTTTC	CASSLAVRAGASGANVLTF
TRBV6-5	-	TRBJ1-3	-	TGTGCCAGCCGGGGAGACATTCTCCGAAACACCATATATTTT	CASRGDILRNTIYF
TRBV7-8	-	TRBJ1-2	-	TGTGCCAGCAGCTTAACTACTAGTAACTATGGCTACACCTTC	CASSLTTSNYGYTF
TRBV10-1	-	TRBJ2-2	TRBD1	TGCGCCAGTTCCCCAGCCTCTGGGACAGGGGGTTACGGGGAGCTGTTTTTT	CASSPASGTGGYGELFF
TRBV2	-	TRBJ2-1	TRBD1	TGTGCCAGCAGTGAAGGGACAGGGGTGGTGCGGTTCTTC	CASSEGTGVVRFF
TRBV11-2	-	TRBJ1-1	-	TGTGCCAGCAGAGTCACGGGACTCGCCACTGAAGCTTTCTTT	CASRVTGLATEAFF
TRBV6-5	-	TRBJ1-5	TRBD1	TGTGCCAGCAGACAGGGGACGAGTCAGCCCCAGCATTTT	CASRQGTSQPQHF